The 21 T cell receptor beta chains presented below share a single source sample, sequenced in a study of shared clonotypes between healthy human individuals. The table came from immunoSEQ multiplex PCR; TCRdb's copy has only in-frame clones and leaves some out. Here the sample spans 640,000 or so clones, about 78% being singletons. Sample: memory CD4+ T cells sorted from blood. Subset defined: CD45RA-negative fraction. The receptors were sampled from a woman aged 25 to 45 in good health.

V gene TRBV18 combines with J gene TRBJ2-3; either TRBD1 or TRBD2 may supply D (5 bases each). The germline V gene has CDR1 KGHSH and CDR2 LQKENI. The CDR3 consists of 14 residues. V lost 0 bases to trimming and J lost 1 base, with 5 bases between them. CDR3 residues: CASSPPGRTDTQYF. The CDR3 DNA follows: TGTGCCAGCTCACCACCGGGACGCACAGATACGCAGTATTTT.

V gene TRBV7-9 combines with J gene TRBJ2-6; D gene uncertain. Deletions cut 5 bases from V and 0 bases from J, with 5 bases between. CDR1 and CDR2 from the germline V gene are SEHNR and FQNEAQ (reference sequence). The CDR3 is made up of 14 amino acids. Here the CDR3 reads CASSPFSGANVLTF. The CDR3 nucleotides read TGTGCCAGCAGCCCATTCTCTGGGGCCAACGTCCTGACTTTC.

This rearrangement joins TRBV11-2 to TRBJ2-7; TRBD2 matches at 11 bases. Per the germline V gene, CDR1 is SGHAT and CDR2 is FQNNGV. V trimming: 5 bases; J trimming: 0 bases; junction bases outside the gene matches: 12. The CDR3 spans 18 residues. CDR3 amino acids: CASSPKVRLAGISYEQYF. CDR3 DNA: TGTGCCAGCAGCCCTAAAGTACGACTAGCGGGAATCTCCTACGAGCAGTACTTC.

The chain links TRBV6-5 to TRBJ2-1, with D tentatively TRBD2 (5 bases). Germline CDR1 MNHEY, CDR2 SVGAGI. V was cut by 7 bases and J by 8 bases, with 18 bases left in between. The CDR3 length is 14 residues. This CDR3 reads CASTQGLVSDEQFF. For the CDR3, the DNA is TGTGCCAGCACCCAAGGGTTGGTTAGCGATGAGCAGTTCTTC.

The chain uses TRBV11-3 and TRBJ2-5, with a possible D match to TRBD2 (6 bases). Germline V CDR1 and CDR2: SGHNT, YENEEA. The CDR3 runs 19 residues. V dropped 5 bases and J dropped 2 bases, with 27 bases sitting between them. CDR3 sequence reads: CASSRRTGTSPRGQETQYF. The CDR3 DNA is TGTGCCAGCAGCCGAAGGACCGGGACTTCTCCCCGGGGGCAAGAGACCCAGTACTTC.

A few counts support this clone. The CDR3 DNA reads TGTGCCACCAGCAGAGATATCGATGGGGGCTACACCTTC. Encoded protein: CATSRDIDGGYTF. The V gene is TRBV15, the J gene TRBJ1-2; D ambiguous. V lost 0 bases, J lost 8 bases, and 10 bases lay in between. There are 13 residues in the CDR3. CDR1 is LNHNV, CDR2 YYDKDF, per germline (reference sequence).

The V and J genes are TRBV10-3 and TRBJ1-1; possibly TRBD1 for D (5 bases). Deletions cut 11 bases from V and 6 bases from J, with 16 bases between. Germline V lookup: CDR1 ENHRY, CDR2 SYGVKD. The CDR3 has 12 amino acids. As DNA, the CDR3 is TGTGCCTCCCAAAGTTGGGGCTCTGAAGCTTTCTTT. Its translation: CASQSWGSEAFF.

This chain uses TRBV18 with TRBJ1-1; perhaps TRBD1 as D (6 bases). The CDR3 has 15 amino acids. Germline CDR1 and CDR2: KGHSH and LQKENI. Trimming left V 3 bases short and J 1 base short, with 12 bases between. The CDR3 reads CASSPASDRNTEAFF. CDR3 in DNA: TGTGCCAGCTCACCCGCCTCGGACAGGAACACTGAAGCTTTCTTT.

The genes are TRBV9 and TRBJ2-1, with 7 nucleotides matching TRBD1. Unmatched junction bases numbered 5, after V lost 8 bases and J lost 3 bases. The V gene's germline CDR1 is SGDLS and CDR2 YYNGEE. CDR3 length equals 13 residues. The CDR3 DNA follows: TGTGCCAGGAGGGGGCGAATCTACAATGAGCAGTTCTTC. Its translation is CARRGRIYNEQFF.

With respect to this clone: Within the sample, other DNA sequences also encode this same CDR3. Written as DNA, the CDR3 is TGTGCCAGCAGTGAATCGGGGACAGGAGGCTACGAGCAGTACTTC. This sequence encodes CASSESGTGGYEQYF. The V call is TRBV25-1, the J call TRBJ2-7, with TRBD1 matching 8 bases. This CDR3 region has 15 residues. J lost 3 bases, V lost 1 base, and 5 bases had no gene match. CDR1 is MGHDK and CDR2 is SYGVNS in the germline V gene.

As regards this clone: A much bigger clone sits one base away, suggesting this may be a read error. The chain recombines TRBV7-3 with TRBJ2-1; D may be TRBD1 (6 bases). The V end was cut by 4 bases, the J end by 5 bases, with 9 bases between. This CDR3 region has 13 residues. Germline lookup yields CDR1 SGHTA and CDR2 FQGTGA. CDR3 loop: CASSSDRDNEQFF. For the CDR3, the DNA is TGTGCCAGCAGCTCGGACAGAGACAATGAGCAGTTCTTC.

The CDR3 nucleotides are TGTGCCAGCAGTAGACAGGCGAACACTGAAGCTTTCTTT. This sequence encodes CASSRQANTEAFF. V and J are TRBV7-3 and TRBJ1-1; tentatively, D is TRBD1 (6 bases). Trimming stripped 6 bases from V and 1 base from J, with 9 bases between. CDR1 is SGHTA, CDR2 FQGTGA, per germline. The CDR3 consists of 13 residues.

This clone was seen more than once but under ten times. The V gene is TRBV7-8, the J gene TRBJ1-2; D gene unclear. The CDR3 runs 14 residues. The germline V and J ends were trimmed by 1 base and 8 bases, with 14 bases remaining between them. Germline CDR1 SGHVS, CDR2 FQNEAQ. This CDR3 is CASSLGKVPTGYTF. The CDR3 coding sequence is TGTGCCAGCAGCTTAGGCAAGGTTCCCACCGGCTACACCTTC.

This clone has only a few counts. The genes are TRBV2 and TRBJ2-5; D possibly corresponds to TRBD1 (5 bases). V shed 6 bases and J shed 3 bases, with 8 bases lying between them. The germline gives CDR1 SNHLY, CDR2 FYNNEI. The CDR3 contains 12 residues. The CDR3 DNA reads TGTGCCAGCAGACAGGACGAAGAGACCCAGTACTTC. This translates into CASRQDEETQYF.

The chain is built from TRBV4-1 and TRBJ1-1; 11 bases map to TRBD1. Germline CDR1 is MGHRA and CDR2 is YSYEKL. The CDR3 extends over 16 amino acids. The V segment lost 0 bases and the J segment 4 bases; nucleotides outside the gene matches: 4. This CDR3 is CASSQDRTGGGTEAFF. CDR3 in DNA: TGCGCCAGCAGCCAAGATCGGACAGGGGGCGGCACTGAAGCTTTCTTT.

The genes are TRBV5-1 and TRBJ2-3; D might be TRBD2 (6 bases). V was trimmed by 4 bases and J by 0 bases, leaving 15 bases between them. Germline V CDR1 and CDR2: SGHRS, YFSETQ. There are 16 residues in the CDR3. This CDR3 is CASSAGAGSSTDTQYF. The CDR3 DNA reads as TGCGCCAGCAGCGCCGGGGCGGGATCTAGCACAGATACGCAGTATTTT.

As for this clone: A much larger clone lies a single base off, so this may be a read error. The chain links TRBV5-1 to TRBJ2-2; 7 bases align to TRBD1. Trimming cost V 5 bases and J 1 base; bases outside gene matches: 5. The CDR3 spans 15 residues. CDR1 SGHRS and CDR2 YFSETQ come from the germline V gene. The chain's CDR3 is CASRPGTENTGELFF. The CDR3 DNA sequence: TGCGCCAGCAGGCCCGGGACAGAGAACACCGGGGAGCTGTTTTTT.

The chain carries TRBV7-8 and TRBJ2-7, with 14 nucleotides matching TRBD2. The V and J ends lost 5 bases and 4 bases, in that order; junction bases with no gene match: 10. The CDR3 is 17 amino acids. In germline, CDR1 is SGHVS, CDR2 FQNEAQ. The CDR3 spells CASSTRRTSGRIYEQYF. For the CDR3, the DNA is TGTGCCAGCAGCACCCGCAGGACTAGCGGGAGGATTTACGAGCAGTACTTC.

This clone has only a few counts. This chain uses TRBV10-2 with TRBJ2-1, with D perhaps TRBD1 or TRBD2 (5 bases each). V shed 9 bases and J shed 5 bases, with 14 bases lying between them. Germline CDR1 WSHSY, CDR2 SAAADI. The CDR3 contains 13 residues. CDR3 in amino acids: CASRGQKNNEQFF. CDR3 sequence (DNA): TGCGCCAGTCGGGGCCAGAAAAACAATGAGCAGTTCTTC.

The CDR3, as DNA: TGTGCCAGCAGCTTAGGAGGGGGCCTTGAAAACGAGCAGTACTTC. It specifies CASSLGGGLENEQYF. The chain carries TRBV11-2 and TRBJ2-7; TRBD1 matches 7 bases. The CDR3 covers 15 residues. The trim removed 1 base at V and 5 bases at J, leaving 8 bases unmatched. CDR1 and CDR2 from the germline V gene are SGHAT and FQNNGV.

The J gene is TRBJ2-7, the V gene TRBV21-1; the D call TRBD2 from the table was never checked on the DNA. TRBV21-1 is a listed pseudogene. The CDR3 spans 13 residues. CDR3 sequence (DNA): TGTGCCAGCAGCAGAGGAGAGACCTACGAGCAGTACTTC. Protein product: CASSRGETYEQYF.